The text below deals with one T cell receptor beta chain. Unique molecular identifiers were used to barcode this TCRbeta library. TCRdb reprocessed the PCR reads via MiXCR and lists one record per CDR3 protein. Seen here are 60,000 to 80,000 distinct CDR3 sequences, about 7% observed once, and the top ten hold approximately 2.3%. This specimen comes from a study of T-cell reconstitution after alpha-beta-depleted transplantation in children. CDR3 length equals 18 residues. V shed 7 bases and J 5 bases; nucleotides not matched to a gene: 17. The germline V gene encodes CDR1 MDHEN and CDR2 SYDVKM. The receptor's source is a human donor who donated a stem cell graft to a child with acute lymphoblastic leukemia. This sequence joins TRBV28 and TRBJ2-1; TRBD2 agrees at 10 bases. The specimen comprised PBMCs from the stem cell graft donor, sampled from the stem cell graft. The CDR3 region is CASNYWLAGDPANNEQFF. Written as DNA, the CDR3 is TGTGCCAGCAACTATTGGCTAGCGGGAGACCCCGCGAACAATGAGCAGTTCTTC.